These 30 T cell receptor beta chains share one sample of origin, sequenced in a study of blood T cell repertoires in COVID-19. Here immunoSEQ multiplex PCR was the method, and the copy in TCRdb shows in-frame clones only, minus some. The sample holds 250,000 or so clones; approximately 88% are singletons and the top ten take around 2.6%. The sequencing sample was made of PBMCs or T cells enriched from blood (not recorded which). These TCRs come from a woman aged 25 to 39 with acute COVID-19.

J is TRBJ1-1 and V is TRBV7-9; D is possibly TRBD1 (5 bases). This CDR3 region has 15 residues. CDR1 and CDR2 (germline): SEHNR, FQNEAQ (reference sequence). The germline V and J ends were trimmed by 1 base and 1 base, with 10 bases remaining between them. CDR3 sequence reads: CASSLVQGSNTEAFF. The CDR3, as DNA: TGTGCCAGCAGCTTAGTTCAGGGTTCGAACACTGAAGCTTTCTTT.

This chain uses TRBV5-1 with TRBJ2-3; D is unclear. V lost 2 bases, J lost 1 base, and 8 bases lay in between. This CDR3 comprises 14 residues. Germline V CDR1 and CDR2: SGHRS, YFSETQ. The CDR3 loop reads CASSFYSGTDTQYF. The CDR3 nucleotides are TGCGCCAGCAGCTTCTACAGTGGCACAGATACGCAGTATTTT.

The CDR3: CSVDGGYSGANVLTF. Written as DNA, the CDR3 is TGCAGCGTTGATGGGGGCTACTCTGGGGCCAACGTCCTGACTTTC. This chain joins TRBV29-1 and TRBJ2-6, with D perhaps matching TRBD1 (6 bases). This CDR3 spans 15 amino acids. V was cut by 3 bases and J by 0 bases, with 9 bases left in between. Germline assignment: CDR1 SQVTM and CDR2 ANQGSEA.

This clone has a handful of counts. The chain has TRBV5-1 and TRBJ2-1; 10 bases match TRBD1. CDR1 SGHRS and CDR2 YFSETQ come from the germline V gene. This CDR3 comprises 17 residues. The V gene end was trimmed by 4 bases and the J gene end by 9 bases; junction bases not matched to a gene: 16. Here the CDR3 reads CASSKFSETGGSGEQFF. The CDR3 bases are TGCGCCAGCAGCAAGTTCTCAGAGACAGGGGGCTCGGGTGAGCAGTTCTTC.

V gene TRBV5-4 combines with J gene TRBJ1-2, with D possibly matching TRBD1 (5 bases). The CDR3 is made up of 15 amino acids. Germline V gene lookup returns CDR1 SGHNT and CDR2 YYREEE (reference sequence). V lost 2 bases to trimming and J lost 7 bases, with 18 bases between them. The CDR3 DNA is TGTGCCAGCAGCTTTACCCAGGGTTCAAGATTTGGCTACACCTTC. As protein: CASSFTQGSRFGYTF.

The V call is TRBV11-2, the J call TRBJ2-3; TRBD1 is a possible D gene (6 bases). The CDR3 is 16 residues long. The germline V gene has CDR1 SGHAT and CDR2 FQNNGV. V lost 2 bases and J 3 bases, leaving 15 bases between the germline ends. CDR3: CASSLMAGRGTDTQYF. The DNA for the CDR3 is TGTGCCAGCAGCTTAATGGCTGGCAGGGGAACAGATACGCAGTATTTT.

For the CDR3, the DNA is TGTGCCAGCAGCTTAGATCCGGCGGGGACGGGCTACGGCTACACCTTC. It specifies CASSLDPAGTGYGYTF. The genes are TRBV11-2 and TRBJ1-2, with D possibly being TRBD1 (5 bases). The CDR3 contains 16 residues. Germline CDR1 is SGHAT and CDR2 is FQNNGV. With 0 bases removed from V and 8 bases from J, the gap between germline ends came to 19 bases.

The rearrangement uses TRBV5-1 and TRBJ2-1, with a weak D call TRBD2 (6 bases). Trimming cost V 4 bases and J 9 bases, with 17 bases left between them. CDR1 and CDR2 from the germline V gene are SGHRS and YFSETQ. The CDR3 is made up of 14 amino acids. DNA for the CDR3: TGCGCCAGCAGCGGGACTCCCACAGTTGGTGAGCAGTTCTTC. Residues: CASSGTPTVGEQFF.

The chain is built from TRBV15 and TRBJ1-1; maybe TRBD1 (6 bases). The CDR3 runs to 15 residues. Germline loops: CDR1 LNHNV, CDR2 YYDKDF (reference sequence). V was trimmed by 3 bases and J by 2 bases, leaving 13 bases between them. CDR3 amino acids: CATSRARGSNTEAFF. As DNA, the CDR3 is TGTGCCACCAGCAGGGCCAGGGGTTCTAACACTGAAGCTTTCTTT.

The rearrangement joins TRBV27 to TRBJ2-7, with 7 nucleotides matching TRBD1. Losses at the gene ends were 10 bases for V and 2 bases for J; bases not matched to a gene: 11. The CDR3 sequence is 14 residues long. The germline V gene has CDR1 MNHEY and CDR2 SMNVEV (reference sequence). The CDR3 here is CATRRAGGTYEQYF. CDR3 DNA: TGTGCCACTAGAAGGGCAGGGGGAACCTACGAGCAGTACTTC.

The chain links TRBV5-1 to TRBJ2-1, with a weak D call TRBD1 (5 bases). The CDR3 extends over 17 amino acids. Trimming removed 0 bases at V and 7 bases at J, with 20 bases between. Germline V gene lookup returns CDR1 SGHRS and CDR2 YFSETQ. CDR3 bases: TGCGCCAGCAGCTTGGCCTGGGGCCGATTATATCGGAATGAGCAGTTCTTC. Protein product: CASSLAWGRLYRNEQFF.

This chain joins TRBV3-1 (or the pseudogene TRBV3-2) and TRBJ2-7; a possible D gene is TRBD2 (6 bases). The CDR3 extends over 15 amino acids. The germline CDR1 and CDR2 sequences are LGHDT and YNNKEL (reference sequence). V was pared by 0 bases and J by 0 bases, with 9 bases between. DNA of the CDR3: TGTGCCAGCAGCCAAGATCCTAGCGTCTCCTACGAGCAGTACTTC. The encoded protein is CASSQDPSVSYEQYF.

The genes are TRBV3-1 (or the pseudogene TRBV3-2) and TRBJ1-4; D perhaps matches TRBD1 (6 bases). The V end lost 0 bases, the J end lost 3 bases, and 14 bases lay between the germline ends. Germline assignment: CDR1 LGHDT and CDR2 YNNKEL (reference sequence). This CDR3 is 17 amino acids long. The CDR3 reads CASSQDRQGSPNEKLFF. The CDR3 nucleotides read TGTGCCAGCAGCCAAGATCGGCAGGGGTCCCCTAATGAAAAACTGTTTTTT.

This chain joins TRBV7-9 and TRBJ1-1; possibly TRBD1 for D (5 bases). Trimming cost V 9 bases and J 4 bases, with 18 bases left between them. CDR3 length equals 14 residues. Germline CDR1 SEHNR, CDR2 FQNEAQ (reference sequence). Here the CDR3 DNA reads TGTGCCAGTTCGCAGGGCTATTTCGGCACTGAAGCTTTCTTT. Protein product: CASSQGYFGTEAFF.

The V and J genes are TRBV27 and TRBJ1-1; D is uncertain. The CDR3 runs to 14 residues. V was pared by 0 bases and J by 5 bases, with 10 bases between. Germline CDR1 is MNHEY and CDR2 is SMNVEV (reference sequence). The CDR3 DNA reads TGTGCCAGCAGTTTATCAAACACAGCAACTGAAGCTTTCTTT. Encoded protein: CASSLSNTATEAFF.

A single count supports this clone. This sequence joins TRBV6-2 or TRBV6-3 and TRBJ1-2; a weak D match, TRBD1 (6 bases). The germline V gene encodes CDR1 MNHEY and CDR2 SVGEGT. Trimming stripped 5 bases from V and 1 base from J, with 11 bases between. This CDR3 is built from 14 residues. The CDR3 loop reads CASSRGQLNYGYTF. The CDR3 nucleotides read TGTGCCAGCAGTCGAGGACAGCTTAACTATGGCTACACCTTC.

The rearrangement links TRBV5-6 to TRBJ1-1, with D unresolved. This CDR3 is 17 amino acids long. The germline V gene encodes CDR1 SGHDT and CDR2 YYEEEE. The germline V and J ends were trimmed by 2 bases and 1 base, with 18 bases remaining between them. In DNA, the CDR3 is TGTGCCAGCAGCTTCTTCCTTACCCTGGGCGCGAACACTGAAGCTTTCTTT. Translating it yields CASSFFLTLGANTEAFF.

This sequence joins TRBV9 and TRBJ1-3; TRBD1 matches 7 bases. Germline lookup yields CDR1 SGDLS and CDR2 YYNGEE. The length of the CDR3 is 16 residues. The J segment lost 4 bases and the V segment lost 0 bases, leaving 7 bases of the junction unmatched. CDR3 sequence reads: CASSVGAGGNGNTIYF. CDR3 coding DNA: TGTGCCAGCAGCGTAGGGGCAGGGGGAAACGGAAACACCATATATTTT.

V is TRBV5-6 and J is TRBJ1-2, with D unclear. The V gene's germline CDR1 is SGHDT and CDR2 YYEEEE. V was shortened by 1 base and J by 8 bases, with 9 bases between the two germline ends. The CDR3 is made up of 12 amino acids. CDR3 DNA: TGTGCCAGCAGCTTGTATCCGGGGGGCTACACCTTC. It is translated as CASSLYPGGYTF.

The chain couples TRBV7-9 to TRBJ2-5, with no clear D. V was cut by 0 bases and J by 5 bases, with 10 bases left in between. This CDR3 is built from 14 residues. In germline, CDR1 is SEHNR, CDR2 FQNEAQ (reference sequence). The CDR3 sequence is CASSLAGVLETQYF. The CDR3 nucleotides are TGTGCCAGCAGCTTAGCCGGAGTGTTGGAGACCCAGTACTTC.

The V and J genes are TRBV5-4 and TRBJ2-7; 13 positions match TRBD2. The trim removed 4 bases at V and 1 base at J, leaving 8 bases unmatched. The CDR3 consists of 17 residues. Per germline, CDR1 SGHNT and CDR2 YYREEE (reference sequence). The CDR3 spells CASSLRTSGGASYEQYF. The CDR3 coding sequence is TGTGCCAGCAGCCTCAGGACTAGCGGGGGTGCATCCTACGAGCAGTACTTC. Drawing the rest from reference TRBV5-4 and TRBJ2-7, the complete variable domain is ETGVTQSPTHLIKTRGQQVTLRCSSQSGHNTVSWYQQALGQGPQFIFQYYREEENGRGNFPPRFSGLQFPNYSSELNVNALELDDSALYLCASSLRTSGGASYEQYFGPGTRLTVT.

The rearrangement links TRBV5-4 to TRBJ1-1; no clear D gene. The CDR3 sequence is 13 residues long. Trimming left V 4 bases short and J 6 bases short, with 13 bases between. Germline V gene data show CDR1 as SGHNT and CDR2 as YYREEE (reference sequence). This CDR3 is CASSRRSTPEAFF. CDR3 in DNA: TGTGCCAGCAGCAGAAGATCTACTCCTGAAGCTTTCTTT.

The rearrangement joins TRBV6-5 to TRBJ1-1, with 9 nucleotides matching TRBD1. The germline V gene encodes CDR1 MNHEY and CDR2 SVGAGI. This CDR3 spans 16 amino acids. The V segment lost 2 bases and the J segment 4 bases; nucleotides outside the gene matches: 8. CDR3 in DNA: TGTGCCAGCAGTTACGGTGCCGTGACAGGGGGCACTGAAGCTTTCTTT. Its translation: CASSYGAVTGGTEAFF.

This chain joins TRBV5-4 and TRBJ1-2; D is possibly TRBD1 (5 bases). The V gene lost 0 bases and the J gene lost 11 bases, with 11 bases spanning the gap. The CDR3 is 12 residues long. Germline V gives CDR1 SGHNT, CDR2 YYREEE (reference sequence). The CDR3, as DNA: TGTGCCAGCAGCTTGGTAGGCCGGGGGTACACCTTC. It codes for CASSLVGRGYTF.

The chain has TRBV13 and TRBJ1-6; 8 bases are a match to TRBD1. CDR3 length equals 14 residues. The V gene end was trimmed by 5 bases and the J gene end by 11 bases; junction bases not matched to a gene: 8. The germline V gene encodes CDR1 PRHDT and CDR2 FYEKMQ (reference sequence). The CDR3 bases are TGTGCCAGCAGCCCGACAGGGGACAGTCCACCCCTCCACTTT. Its translation: CASSPTGDSPPLHF. The complete variable domain, with remaining parts taken from reference TRBV13 and TRBJ1-6, reads AAGVIQSPRHLIKEKRETATLKCYPIPRHDTVYWYQQGPGQDPQFLISFYEKMQSDKGSIPDRFSAQQFSDYHSELNMSSLELGDSALYFCASSPTGDSPPLHFGNGTRLTVT.

This clone has only one observation. The chain uses TRBV5-6 and TRBJ2-7; weak D call: TRBD1 (5 bases). Germline CDR1 SGHDT, CDR2 YYEEEE. This CDR3 has 17 residues. Trimming cost V 2 bases and J 2 bases, with 20 bases left between them. CDR3: CASSLNLGELYAYEQYF. CDR3 DNA sequence: TGTGCCAGCAGCTTAAACTTAGGGGAACTCTATGCCTACGAGCAGTACTTC. The complete variable domain, with remaining parts taken from reference TRBV5-6 and TRBJ2-7, reads DAGVTQSPTHLIKTRGQQVTLRCSPKSGHDTVSWYQQALGQGPQFIFQYYEEEERQRGNFPDRFSGHQFPNYSSELNVNALLLGDSALYLCASSLNLGELYAYEQYFGPGTRLTVT.

The V and J genes are TRBV7-9 and TRBJ1-3, with D possibly TRBD1 on 6 matching bases. This CDR3 spans 16 amino acids. Germline V CDR1 and CDR2: SEHNR, FQNEAQ (reference sequence). V shed 5 bases and J shed 3 bases, with 17 bases lying between them. The CDR3 DNA sequence: TGTGCCAGCAGCCTTCCTAGGGGGACGGATGGAAACACCATATATTTT. It encodes CASSLPRGTDGNTIYF.

This clone has just one count. V usage is TRBV18 and J usage is TRBJ1-1, with 8 bases aligning to TRBD1. Trimming cost V 4 bases and J 3 bases; bases outside gene matches: 7. The germline V gene encodes CDR1 KGHSH and CDR2 LQKENI. The CDR3 spans 15 residues. The CDR3 reads CASSLGDRGHTEAFF. In DNA form, the CDR3 reads TGTGCCAGCTCACTGGGCGACAGGGGACACACTGAAGCTTTCTTT. Complete variable domain (other parts from reference TRBV18 and TRBJ1-1): NAGVMQNPRHLVRRRGQEARLRCSPMKGHSHVYWYRQLPEEGLKFMVYLQKENIIDESGMPKERFSAEFPKEGPSILRIQQVVRGDSAAYFCASSLGDRGHTEAFFGQGTRLTVV.

The chain employs TRBV7-9 and TRBJ1-3; a weak D match, TRBD1 (6 bases). The CDR3 has 10 residues. The V end lost 5 bases, the J end lost 14 bases, and 10 bases lay between the germline ends. Germline CDR1 reads SEHNR; CDR2 reads FQNEAQ (reference sequence). The DNA for the CDR3 is TGTGCCAGCAGCGCGGACAGATTATATTTT. Translated: CASSADRLYF.

CDR3: CASSITGVEAFF. The CDR3 nucleotides are TGTGCCAGTAGTATAACGGGGGTTGAAGCTTTCTTT. The chain uses TRBV19 and TRBJ1-1, with a possible D match to TRBD1 (5 bases). Germline values: CDR1 LNHDA, CDR2 SQIVND (reference sequence). V was trimmed by 2 bases and J by 7 bases, leaving 8 bases between them. The CDR3 extends over 12 amino acids.